Sequencing of this TCR beta chain was carried out in a study of cytomegalovirus exposure and HLA in healthy donors. Across the study: A preliminary data release comprised tens of millions of unique TCRs obtained from HLA-typed donors.

Per the germline V gene, CDR1 is MNHEY and CDR2 is SVGAGI. The CDR3 is made up of 15 amino acids. With V trimmed by 0 bases and J by 7 bases, 6 bases remained unmatched. Study conclusions and caveats: Roughly uniform sequencing depth across donors was assumed, possibly incorrectly.

Researchers ran the PCR with 60 Vbeta and 13 Jbeta primers. Generated by immunoSEQ multiplex PCR, the TCRdb table keeps only in-frame clones and is missing some. The data contain about 150,000 clones, over 60% of them singletons. For this clone: Antigen unknown.

Sequencing used PBMCs. V is TRBV6-5 and J is TRBJ2-1, with 7 bases lining up with TRBD1. The sequence was collected from a man in his forties or fifties in good health and CMV-seropositive. The CDR3 reads CASSYSPQGDNEQFF. The CDR3 DNA is TGTGCCAGCAGTTACTCCCCTCAGGGGGATAATGAGCAGTTCTTC.